This TCR beta chain was identified in a study of blood T cell repertoires in COVID-19. Study details: T cells, B-cell-depleted T cells, or PBMCs provided the cDNA or gDNA that served as material.

The study drew participants aged about 18 to 95 years from roughly 25 US areas. The recovered donors of Cohort 3 showed two negative PCRs, clearance, or symptom resolution. The CDR3 extends over 14 amino acids. Trimming took 3 bases from V and 2 from J, leaving 12 bases between them. The V gene's germline CDR1 is SQVTM and CDR2 ANQGSEA. Authors' data handling: The assay estimated nucleated cells by amplifying reference gene primers. Clones were read by immunoSEQ multiplex PCR, and TCRdb kept only the in-frame ones, dropping some. That table furnishes V, J and clone size, whereas the DNA furnished D and trimming. Found here are 250,000 to 350,000 clones, roughly 90% of them singletons; the top ten hold around 3%.

The V and J genes are TRBV29-1 and TRBJ2-3, with D uncertain. The sequenced material came from PBMCs or T cells enriched from blood (not recorded which). This clonotype originated in a woman between 50 and 59 years old who had recovered from COVID-19. The CDR3 sequence is CSVEKSGLTDTQYF. The CDR3 DNA reads TGCAGCGTTGAGAAATCTGGGCTCACAGATACGCAGTATTTT.